This T cell receptor (beta chain) was profiled in a study of T cell repertoires in cytomegalovirus infection. Study in general: Public TCR beta signatures indicated both CMV infection and matching HLA type. Broader study findings: Accumulated public TCR beta family frequency recognized individuals carrying CMV together with the relevant HLA. Ex vivo, HLA-C-restricted CMV-specific TCR beta clonotypes prevailed over the rest of the response.

On this clonotype: What it binds is unknown.

The germline V gene encodes CDR1 SGHVS and CDR2 FQNEAQ. This CDR3 spans 15 amino acids. Trimming removed 5 bases from V and 5 bases from J; junction bases left unmatched: 9. TCRdb re-called the reads with MiXCR, one entry per CDR3 protein. Among about 180,000 distinct CDR3 sequences listed, approximately 14% were seen once. The chain is built from TRBV7-8 and TRBJ2-5, with 9 bases identical to TRBD1. The clonotype was recovered from a human donor in good health (CMV status not recorded). Some clones in this sample may be carry-over from other donors' samples. The sequencing input was PBMCs. CDR3 nucleotides: TGTGCCAGCAGCACGCCGGGACAGGGCTGGGAGACCCAGTACTTC. As protein: CASSTPGQGWETQYF. The complete variable domain, with remaining parts taken from reference TRBV7-8 and TRBJ2-5, reads GAGVSQSPRYKVAKRGQDVALRCDPISGHVSLFWYQQALGQGPEFLTYFQNEAQLDKSGLPSDRFFAERPEGSVSTLKIQRTQQEDSAVYLCASSTPGQGWETQYFGPGTRLLVL.